The 25 T cell receptor beta chains below come from one sample, sequenced in a study of cytomegalovirus exposure and HLA in healthy donors. PCR involved 60 Vbeta and 13 Jbeta primers. The repertoire was sequenced with immunoSEQ multiplex PCR; TCRdb's copy has only in-frame clones and lacks some. This table holds tens of thousands of clones, around 62% found once. Sequencing used PBMCs. The receptors derive from a male donor in good health and CMV-seropositive.

The chain joins TRBV19 to TRBJ2-7; D ambiguous. Trimming pared 2 bases from V and 2 bases from J, leaving 10 bases between. Germline loops: CDR1 LNHDA, CDR2 SQIVND (reference sequence). The CDR3 is 14 amino acids. CDR3 region: CASSIPQVPYEQYF. The DNA of the CDR3 is TGTGCCAGTAGTATACCCCAGGTCCCCTACGAGCAGTACTTC. The whole variable domain, remainder taken from reference TRBV19 and TRBJ2-7, is DGGITQSPKYLFRKEGQNVTLSCEQNLNHDAMYWYRQDPGQGLRLIYYSQIVNDFQKGDIAEGYSVSREKKESFPLTVTSAQKNPTAFYLCASSIPQVPYEQYFGPGTRLTVT.

The chain recombines TRBV7-9 with TRBJ2-7; possible D gene TRBD1, 6 bases. The CDR3 extends over 11 amino acids. V was trimmed by 5 bases and J by 5 bases, leaving 7 bases between them. Germline-derived CDR1 and CDR2 are SEHNR and FQNEAQ (reference sequence). The CDR3 here is CASSRTDEQYF. CDR3 DNA sequence: TGTGCCAGCAGCCGGACAGACGAGCAGTACTTC.

This sequence joins TRBV28 and TRBJ2-7, with D possibly matching TRBD2 (5 bases). The CDR3 has 16 amino acids. Germline V lookup: CDR1 MDHEN, CDR2 SYDVKM. V lost 7 bases, J lost 0 bases, and 19 bases lay in between. CDR3 sequence (DNA): TGTGCCAGCATCTCCACCCGGGGTCTGAGCTCCTACGAGCAGTACTTC. This translates into CASISTRGLSSYEQYF.

This chain uses TRBV5-1 with TRBJ1-1; 7 nucleotides match TRBD1. V shed 0 bases, J shed 5 bases, and the junction held 4 bases outside the gene matches. The CDR3 length is 14 residues. Germline-derived CDR1 and CDR2 are SGHRS and YFSETQ. CDR3: CASSLASGGTEAFF. CDR3 sequence (DNA): TGCGCCAGCAGCTTGGCGTCAGGGGGAACTGAAGCTTTCTTT.

This chain connects TRBV7-8 to TRBJ1-3; no firm D call. There are 15 residues in the CDR3. CDR1 is SGHVS, CDR2 FQNEAQ, per germline. The germline V and J ends were trimmed by 6 bases and 2 bases, with 14 bases remaining between them. The CDR3 sequence: CASRPDARPGNTIYF. Written as DNA, the CDR3 is TGTGCCAGCAGACCTGACGCCAGGCCTGGAAACACCATATATTTT.

The gene calls are TRBV9 and TRBJ2-7; 9 bases fit TRBD2. Germline assignment: CDR1 SGDLS and CDR2 YYNGEE. CDR3 length: 17 residues. V dropped 2 bases and J dropped 7; count of bases not matched to a gene: 16. The CDR3 is CASSVRVPTSGELEQYF. CDR3 DNA: TGTGCCAGCAGCGTCCGCGTCCCGACTAGCGGAGAGCTAGAGCAGTACTTC.

This clone was detected a few times. The J gene is TRBJ2-4, the V gene TRBV19; the match to TRBD2 covers 9 bases. There are 14 residues in the CDR3. Trimming took 4 bases from V and 9 from J; bases not matched to a gene: 7. Looked up from germline, CDR1 is LNHDA and CDR2 is SQIVND (reference sequence). CDR3: CASSNSGRRGIQYF. The CDR3 coding sequence is TGTGCCAGTAGTAATAGCGGGAGAAGGGGCATTCAGTACTTC.

The rearrangement uses TRBV5-1 and TRBJ2-5, with a weak D call TRBD1 (7 bases). The V and J ends lost 3 bases and 4 bases respectively, with 13 bases between them. The CDR3 sequence is 14 residues long. Germline V gene sequence: CDR1 SGHRS, CDR2 YFSETQ. CDR3: CASSSTGEVETQYF. CDR3 DNA sequence: TGCGCCAGCAGCTCCACAGGGGAGGTAGAGACCCAGTACTTC.

This clone was recorded a few times. The chain couples TRBV7-9 to TRBJ2-1; TRBD2 matches at 9 bases. Germline CDR1 is SEHNR and CDR2 is FQNEAQ (reference sequence). J gave up 5 bases and V 5 bases, and 1 base lay outside the gene matches. This CDR3 spans 13 amino acids. CDR3 residues: CASSASGDNEQFF. The CDR3 coding sequence is TGTGCCAGCAGCGCTAGCGGGGACAATGAGCAGTTCTTC.

V is TRBV5-6 and J is TRBJ2-4; 12 bases align to TRBD1. Germline CDR1 and CDR2: SGHDT and YYEEEE. This CDR3 has 19 residues. V trimming: 5 bases; J trimming: 1 base; junction bases outside the gene matches: 13. This chain's CDR3 is CASSYRRDRGPGAKNIQYF. The CDR3 DNA sequence: TGTGCCAGCAGTTACCGCCGGGACAGGGGGCCGGGGGCCAAAAACATTCAGTACTTC.

This chain joins TRBV6-5 and TRBJ2-1; D may be TRBD1 (6 bases). This CDR3 has 15 residues. CDR1 and CDR2 (germline): MNHEY, SVGAGI. Trimming took off 2 bases at V and 4 bases at J, with 12 bases between the two ends. Written as DNA, the CDR3 is TGTGCCAGCAGTTACACTGACAGGATATACAATGAGCAGTTCTTC. Amino acid sequence: CASSYTDRIYNEQFF.

The chain links TRBV5-1 to TRBJ1-6, with D perhaps TRBD1 (6 bases). Germline V lookup: CDR1 SGHRS, CDR2 YFSETQ. V was pared by 4 bases and J by 5 bases, with 13 bases between. This CDR3 has 15 amino acids. The CDR3 here is CASSPTPGDNSPLHF. The CDR3 nucleotides are TGCGCCAGCAGCCCCACGCCAGGGGATAATTCACCCCTCCACTTT.

A few counts support this clone. CDR3 nucleotides: TGTGCCAGCAGCAACATCCCATCGACAGGGAACGAGCAGTACTTC. It is translated as CASSNIPSTGNEQYF. V and J are TRBV13 and TRBJ2-7; 7 bases map to TRBD1. Germline trimming cut 5 bases from V and 5 bases from J; bases unmatched to any gene: 12. CDR3 length: 15 residues. Germline CDR1 reads PRHDT; CDR2 reads FYEKMQ (reference sequence).

The chain employs TRBV30 and TRBJ1-1; D might be TRBD1 (5 bases). The CDR3 is made up of 11 amino acids. The germline V gene has CDR1 GTSNPN and CDR2 SVGIG (reference sequence). V lost 2 bases and J 10 bases, leaving 11 bases between the germline ends. CDR3 sequence reads: CAWSSGGGAFF. CDR3 nucleotides: TGTGCCTGGAGTTCGGGGGGGGGAGCTTTCTTT.

This clone was observed a few times. The V and J genes are TRBV7-2 and TRBJ1-1, with a tentative D call TRBD1 (5 bases). The CDR3 has 15 residues. Per the germline V gene, CDR1 is SGHTA and CDR2 is FQGNSA. The V and J ends lost 1 base and 2 bases respectively, with 11 bases between them. CDR3 bases: TGTGCCAGCAGCTTAGTGGCACAGGTTAACACTGAAGCTTTCTTT. Protein product: CASSLVAQVNTEAFF. The variable domain in full, with the rest retrieved from reference TRBV7-2 and TRBJ1-1, is GAGVSQSPSNKVTEKGKDVELRCDPISGHTALYWYRQSLGQGLEFLIYFQGNSAPDKSGLPSDRFSAERTGGSVSTLTIQRTQQEDSAVYLCASSLVAQVNTEAFFGQGTRLTVV.

CDR3 nucleotides: TGTGCCAGCAGCTTGTGGATCGCGGGGGCCCTCACCGGGGAGCTGTTTTTT. Residues: CASSLWIAGALTGELFF. The chain combines TRBV5-8 with TRBJ2-2; D might be TRBD2 (7 bases). With 1 base removed from V and 4 bases from J, the gap between germline ends came to 17 bases. The germline V gene encodes CDR1 SGHTS and CDR2 YDEGEE. This CDR3 is 17 amino acids long.

This chain links TRBV11-3 with TRBJ2-5; possible D gene TRBD1, 5 bases. The germline V gene encodes CDR1 SGHNT and CDR2 YENEEA. Trimming pared 2 bases from V and 5 bases from J, leaving 12 bases between. The CDR3 covers 14 residues. This CDR3 is CASSLKGRWETQYF. The CDR3 DNA reads TGTGCCAGCAGCTTAAAGGGGCGCTGGGAGACCCAGTACTTC.

The rearrangement uses TRBV7-2 and TRBJ1-1, with 7 bases lining up with TRBD1. The CDR3 runs to 16 residues. Germline V gives CDR1 SGHTA, CDR2 FQGNSA. V trimming: 2 bases; J trimming: 1 base; junction bases outside the gene matches: 7. The CDR3 nucleotides read TGTGCCAGCAGCTTACCCATTGACAGGGCGAACACTGAAGCTTTCTTT. It codes for CASSLPIDRANTEAFF.

This sequence joins TRBV6-1 and TRBJ1-6; 9 nucleotides match TRBD1. This CDR3 spans 14 amino acids. V was clipped by 10 bases and J by 6 bases; unmatched bases: 7. Germline V lookup: CDR1 MNHNS, CDR2 SASEGT. CDR3 sequence (DNA): TGTGCCACCCCGGACAGGGGAGGTAATTCACCCCTCCACTTT. Protein product: CATPDRGGNSPLHF.

The chain is built from TRBV23-1 and TRBJ2-7; D is possibly TRBD2 (5 bases). TRBV23-1 is known as an ORF, though its function is uncertain. The V end lost 0 bases, the J end lost 3 bases, and 15 bases lay between the germline ends. The CDR3 length is 16 residues. The CDR3 DNA sequence: TGCGCCAGCAGTCAATCGGAGGCGCCGGGGATCTACGAGCAGTACTTC. This sequence encodes CASSQSEAPGIYEQYF.

The chain links TRBV6-5 to TRBJ1-2; 8 bases line up with TRBD1. The germline CDR1 and CDR2 sequences are MNHEY and SVGAGI. J gave up 3 bases and V 7 bases, and 10 bases lay outside the gene matches. The CDR3 loop spans 15 amino acids. The CDR3 protein is CASNGAGGGDYGYTF. In DNA, the CDR3 is TGTGCCAGCAATGGGGCAGGGGGCGGCGACTATGGCTACACCTTC.

The chain uses TRBV9 and TRBJ2-1; the match to TRBD1 covers 9 bases. This CDR3 has 16 amino acids. V trimming: 3 bases; J trimming: 2 bases; junction bases outside the gene matches: 6. CDR1 and CDR2 (germline): SGDLS, YYNGEE. The CDR3 loop reads CASSGDRGVTYNEQFF. The CDR3 DNA reads TGTGCCAGCAGCGGCGACAGGGGGGTAACCTACAATGAGCAGTTCTTC.

This clone was recorded a few times. The chain joins TRBV6-6 to TRBJ2-1, with D possibly matching TRBD1 (6 bases). This CDR3 is built from 15 residues. Looked up from germline, CDR1 is MNHNY and CDR2 is SVGAGI (reference sequence). V lost 7 bases, J lost 4 bases, and 17 bases lay in between. The DNA for the CDR3 is TGTGCCAGCACCCCAGCAATTACAGGGTACAATGAGCAGTTCTTC. Its protein product is CASTPAITGYNEQFF.

On this clone: The junction and the germline gene differ at one end; a read error may be behind it. The CDR3: CAWTRLAGGPAF. The CDR3 bases are TGTGCCTGGACCCGCCTGGCAGGGGGTCCGGCCTTC. The rearrangement links TRBV30 to TRBJ1-2, with 7 bases matching TRBD1. This CDR3 has 12 residues. The germline gives CDR1 GTSNPN, CDR2 SVGIG (reference sequence). Combining the CDR3 with reference TRBV30 and TRBJ1-2 gives the whole variable domain SQTIHQWPATLVQPVGSPLSLECTVEGTSNPNLYWYRQAAGRGLQLLFYSVGIGQISSEVPQNLSASRPQDRQFILSSKKLLLSDSGFYLCAWTRLAGGPAFGSGTRLTVV.

The table lists this clone with a few counts. This sequence joins TRBV19 and TRBJ2-3, with 9 positions matching TRBD1. V trimming: 6 bases; J trimming: 4 bases; junction bases outside the gene matches: 5. Germline V gives CDR1 LNHDA, CDR2 SQIVND (reference sequence). The CDR3 extends over 14 amino acids. The CDR3 coding sequence is TGTGCCAGTAGACTGACAGGGGGAGCAGATACGCAGTATTTT. It codes for CASRLTGGADTQYF.